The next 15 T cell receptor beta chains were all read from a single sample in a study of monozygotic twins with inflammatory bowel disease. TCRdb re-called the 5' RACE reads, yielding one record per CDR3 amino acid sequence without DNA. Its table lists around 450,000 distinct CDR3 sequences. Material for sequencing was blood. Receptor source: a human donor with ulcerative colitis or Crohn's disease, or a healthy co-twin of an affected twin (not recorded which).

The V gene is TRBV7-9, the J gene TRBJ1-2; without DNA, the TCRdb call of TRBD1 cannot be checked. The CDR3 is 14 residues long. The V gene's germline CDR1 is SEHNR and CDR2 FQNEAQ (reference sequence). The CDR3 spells CASSLAGSGDGYTF.

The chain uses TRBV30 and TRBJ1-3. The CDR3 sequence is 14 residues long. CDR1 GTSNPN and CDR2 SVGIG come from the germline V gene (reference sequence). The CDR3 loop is CAWSPLVSGNTIYF.

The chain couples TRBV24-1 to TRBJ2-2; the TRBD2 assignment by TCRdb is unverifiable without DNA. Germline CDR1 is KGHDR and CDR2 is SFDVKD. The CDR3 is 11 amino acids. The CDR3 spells CATSDSGLLFF.

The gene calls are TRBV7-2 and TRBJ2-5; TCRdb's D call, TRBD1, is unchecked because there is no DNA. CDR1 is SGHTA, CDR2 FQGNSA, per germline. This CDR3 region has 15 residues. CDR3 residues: CASSRSGTGQETQYF.

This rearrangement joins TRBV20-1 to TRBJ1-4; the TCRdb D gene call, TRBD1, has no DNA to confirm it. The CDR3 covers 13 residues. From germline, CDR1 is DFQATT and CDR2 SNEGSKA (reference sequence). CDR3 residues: CSAKGQGGEKLFF.

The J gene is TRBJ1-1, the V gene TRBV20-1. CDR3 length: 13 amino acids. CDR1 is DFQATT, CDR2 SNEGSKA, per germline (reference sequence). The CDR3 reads CSARKVLGTEAFF.

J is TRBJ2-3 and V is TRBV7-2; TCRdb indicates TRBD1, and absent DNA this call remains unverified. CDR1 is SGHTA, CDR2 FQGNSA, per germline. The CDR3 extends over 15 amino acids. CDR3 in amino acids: CASSPGGGFTDTQYF.

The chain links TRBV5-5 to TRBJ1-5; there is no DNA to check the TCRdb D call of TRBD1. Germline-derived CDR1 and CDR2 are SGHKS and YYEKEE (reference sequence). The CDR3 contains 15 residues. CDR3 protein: CASSPQPGDHQPQHF.

CDR3 residues: CSVRQAAPGEQYF. The rearrangement links TRBV29-1 to TRBJ2-7; TCRdb returns TRBD1, unconfirmable since there is no DNA. The germline CDR1 and CDR2 sequences are SQVTM and ANQGSEA. This CDR3 is 13 amino acids long.

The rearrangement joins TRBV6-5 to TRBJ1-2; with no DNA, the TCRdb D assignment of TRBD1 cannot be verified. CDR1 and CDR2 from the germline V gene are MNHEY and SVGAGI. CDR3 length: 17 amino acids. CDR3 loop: CASSYVHATGTIYGYTF.

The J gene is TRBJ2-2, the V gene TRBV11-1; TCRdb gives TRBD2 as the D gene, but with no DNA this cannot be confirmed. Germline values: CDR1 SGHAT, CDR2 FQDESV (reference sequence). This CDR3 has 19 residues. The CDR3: CASTPFGGITDKNTGELFF.

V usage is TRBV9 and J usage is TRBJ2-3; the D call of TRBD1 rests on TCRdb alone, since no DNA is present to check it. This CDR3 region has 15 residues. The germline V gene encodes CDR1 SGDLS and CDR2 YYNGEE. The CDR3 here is CASSPTSGITDTQYF.

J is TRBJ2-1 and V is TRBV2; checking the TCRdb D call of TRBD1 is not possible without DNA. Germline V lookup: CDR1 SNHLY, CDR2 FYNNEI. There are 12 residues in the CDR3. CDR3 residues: CASRRTENEQFF.

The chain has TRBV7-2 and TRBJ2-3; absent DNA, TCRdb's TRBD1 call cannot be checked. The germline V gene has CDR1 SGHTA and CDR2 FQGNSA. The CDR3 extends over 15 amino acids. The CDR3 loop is CASSFSGGRSDTQYF.

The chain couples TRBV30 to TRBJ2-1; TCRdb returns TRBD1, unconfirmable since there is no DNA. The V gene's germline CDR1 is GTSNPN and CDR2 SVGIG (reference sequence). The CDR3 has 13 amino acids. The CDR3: CAWSNSGGNEQFF.